This T cell receptor (beta chain) was recovered during a study of cytomegalovirus exposure and HLA in healthy donors. General study points: CMV serostatus stood as the only immune exposure information on hand. Because they were indistinguishable, some V segments, including TRBV6-2 and TRBV6-3, were excluded. An analysis done earlier found most TCR beta V segments productive about 87% or about 30% of the time.

With respect to this clone: Its specificity is unknown. One end of the junction does not line up with germline, which may come from a read error.

CDR3 length: 15 residues. CDR1 and CDR2 from the germline V gene are SEHNR and FQNEAQ (reference sequence). Primers for the PCR totalled 60 Vbeta and 13 Jbeta. TCRdb keeps only in-frame clones here, not all; method: immunoSEQ multiplex PCR. The sample includes about 40,000 clones. V is TRBV7-9 and J is TRBJ2-7; 9 positions agree with TRBD2. Material: PBMCs. This TCR was recovered from a man aged 35 to 55 in good health and CMV-seropositive. The CDR3 DNA is TGTGCCAGCAGCTTAGCTAGCGGGGGATCCTACAAGCAGTACTTC. Amino acids: CASSLASGGSYKQYF.